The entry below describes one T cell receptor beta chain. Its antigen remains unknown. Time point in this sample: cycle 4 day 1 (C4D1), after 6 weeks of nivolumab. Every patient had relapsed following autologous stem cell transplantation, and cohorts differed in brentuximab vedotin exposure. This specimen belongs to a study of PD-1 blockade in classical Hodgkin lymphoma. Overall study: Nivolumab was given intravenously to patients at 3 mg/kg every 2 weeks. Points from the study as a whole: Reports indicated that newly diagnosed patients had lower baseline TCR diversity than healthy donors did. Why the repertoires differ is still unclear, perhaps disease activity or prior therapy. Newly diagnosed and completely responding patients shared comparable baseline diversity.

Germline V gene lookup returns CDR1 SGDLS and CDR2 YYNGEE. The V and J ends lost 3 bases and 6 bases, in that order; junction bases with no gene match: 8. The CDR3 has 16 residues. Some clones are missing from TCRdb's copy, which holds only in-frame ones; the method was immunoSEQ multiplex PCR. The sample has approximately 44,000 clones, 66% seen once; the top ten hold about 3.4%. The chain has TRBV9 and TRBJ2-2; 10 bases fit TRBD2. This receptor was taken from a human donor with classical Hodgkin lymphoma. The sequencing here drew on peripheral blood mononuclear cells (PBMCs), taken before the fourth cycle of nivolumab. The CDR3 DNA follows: TGTGCCAGCAGCGGGCGGGCAGCGGGGGGGCCCGGGGAGCTGTTTTTT. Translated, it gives CASSGRAAGGPGELFF.